The present entry profiles one T cell receptor (beta chain) with its context. These data originate in a study of blood T cell repertoires in COVID-19. Across the study: Samples representing acute and convalescent COVID-19 were sourced from the United States, Italy and Spain. T cells, B-cell-depleted T cells, or PBMCs supplied cDNA or gDNA.

The CDR3 covers 13 residues. V dropped 5 bases and J dropped 5; count of bases not matched to a gene: 4. CDR1 is MNHEY and CDR2 is SMNVEV in the germline V gene (reference sequence). Under the authors' procedure: From reference gene primer amplification, estimates of nucleated cell counts were derived. The data were produced by immunoSEQ multiplex PCR, yet TCRdb's version contains in-frame clones alone and is incomplete. V and J calls and clone size come straight from that table; D and trimming were deduced from the DNA. This table holds some 83,000 clones, more than 70% found once. The TCR originated in a man between 60 and 75 years old with active or convalescent COVID-19. V gene TRBV27 combines with J gene TRBJ2-5; TRBD1 matches 8 bases. Sequencing was done on a sample of peripheral blood. CDR3 DNA sequence: TGTGCCAGCAGTCGTGCAGGGGGCGAGACCCAGTACTTC. Translation: CASSRAGGETQYF.